What follows are 18 T cell receptor beta chains derived from one specimen sequenced in a study of shared clonotypes between healthy human individuals. Clones were sequenced by immunoSEQ multiplex PCR, and TCRdb holds only the in-frame ones, with some missing. In the table there are around 1.9 million clones, 80% to 95% of which are singletons. It was CD45RO-negative cells, positively selected for CCR7, that made up naive CD8 cells, with terminally differentiated effector memory CD45RA+ cells excluded. The sample consisted of naive CD8+ T cells from PBMCs. The receptors were sampled from a young man in good health. Some clones in this sample may be carry-over from other donors' samples.

The V call is TRBV30, the J call TRBJ1-2; perhaps TRBD1 as D (5 bases). Germline CDR1 is GTSNPN and CDR2 is SVGIG (reference sequence). V dropped 4 bases and J dropped 5 bases, with 14 bases sitting between them. The CDR3 covers 13 residues. CDR3 amino acids: CAWNLGAIYGYTF. CDR3 DNA: TGTGCCTGGAACCTAGGGGCTATATATGGCTACACCTTC.

V usage is TRBV6-5 and J usage is TRBJ2-7; TRBD2 aligns across 10 bases. CDR3 length: 16 residues. The germline V gene has CDR1 MNHEY and CDR2 SVGAGI. Trimming at V came to 2 bases and at J to 6 bases, leaving 10 bases not matched to a gene. The CDR3 nucleotides read TGTGCCAGCAGTTACCTAGAGCGGGAGGGCCGGTCCGAGCAGTACTTC. Translating gives CASSYLEREGRSEQYF.

Concerning this clone: This sample also contains other DNA sequences that code for the same CDR3. The chain uses TRBV9 and TRBJ2-1; 12 bases align to TRBD2. V shed 3 bases, J shed 6 bases, and the junction held 4 bases outside the gene matches. Germline CDR1 reads SGDLS; CDR2 reads YYNGEE. The CDR3 runs 15 residues. The CDR3: CASSETSGRGNEQFF. The CDR3 nucleotides read TGTGCCAGCAGCGAGACTAGCGGGAGAGGCAATGAGCAGTTCTTC.

The chain couples TRBV7-8 to TRBJ1-2; no definite D call. V dropped 1 base and J dropped 7 bases, with 10 bases sitting between them. CDR3 length equals 13 residues. Germline CDR1 SGHVS, CDR2 FQNEAQ. The CDR3 loop is CASSLGRAGGYTF. The DNA of the CDR3 is TGTGCCAGCAGCTTAGGCCGCGCCGGTGGCTACACCTTC.

CDR3 region: CASSAGTGGNEQFF. The DNA for the CDR3 is TGTGCCAGCAGCGCCGGGACAGGGGGGAATGAGCAGTTCTTC. This chain connects TRBV2 to TRBJ2-1; TRBD1 matches at 11 bases. V trimming: 6 bases; J trimming: 7 bases; junction bases outside the gene matches: 5. Germline CDR1 reads SNHLY; CDR2 reads FYNNEI. This CDR3 is built from 14 residues.

The chain uses TRBV6-1 and TRBJ1-5; no firm D call. Germline V CDR1 and CDR2: MNHNS, SASEGT. This CDR3 is 13 amino acids long. V gave up 3 bases and J gave up 6 bases, with 9 bases separating them. The CDR3 coding sequence is TGTGCCAGCAGTGAGGCGTCAGTTCAGCCCCAGCATTTT. As protein: CASSEASVQPQHF.

The CDR3 protein is CASVSFNEQFF. CDR3 DNA sequence: TGCGCCAGCGTTAGTTTCAATGAGCAGTTCTTC. The chain combines TRBV5-1 with TRBJ2-1; D gene ambiguous. Germline V gene data show CDR1 as SGHRS and CDR2 as YFSETQ. Trimming stripped 7 bases from V and 6 bases from J, with 8 bases between. The CDR3 has 11 residues. The full variable domain, rest sourced from reference TRBV5-1 and TRBJ2-1, is KAGVTQTPRYLIKTRGQQVTLSCSPISGHRSVSWYQQTPGQGLQFLFEYFSETQRNKGNFPGRFSGRQFSNSRSEMNVSTLELGDSALYLCASVSFNEQFFGPGTRLTVL.

This rearrangement joins TRBV7-9 to TRBJ2-5, with unresolved D. Germline V gene sequence: CDR1 SEHNR, CDR2 FQNEAQ (reference sequence). This CDR3 has 15 residues. Trimming cost V 4 bases and J 0 bases, with 12 bases left between them. For the CDR3, the DNA is TGTGCCAGCAGCTCCCCTGTGGCCCACCAAGAGACCCAGTACTTC. This translates into CASSSPVAHQETQYF.

In this sample, this clone turned up once. The V gene is TRBV7-9, the J gene TRBJ2-7, with D perhaps given as TRBD1 or TRBD2 (5 bases each). There are 16 residues in the CDR3. Germline CDR1 is SEHNR and CDR2 is FQNEAQ (reference sequence). V was shortened by 3 bases and J by 3 bases, with 18 bases between the two germline ends. CDR3 region: CASSLFEGLRVYEQYF. For the CDR3, the DNA is TGTGCCAGCAGCTTGTTCGAGGGGTTGAGGGTCTACGAGCAGTACTTC.

V gene TRBV4-3 combines with J gene TRBJ2-7; 8 bases line up with TRBD1. CDR1 is LGHNA, CDR2 YSLEER, per germline. The ends lost 4 bases at V and 6 bases at J; junction bases unmatched: 17. The CDR3 is 17 amino acids. CDR3 nucleotides: TGCGCCAGCAGCCGAGACCGCTGGACAGGGACCCTCTCCGAGCAGTACTTC. This gives the protein CASSRDRWTGTLSEQYF.

This chain joins TRBV10-3 and TRBJ2-3; weak D call: TRBD2 (6 bases). Trimming left V 4 bases short and J 1 base short, with 12 bases between. There are 15 residues in the CDR3. Germline loops: CDR1 ENHRY, CDR2 SYGVKD. As DNA, the CDR3 is TGTGCCATCAGTGCCGGGGCTAGCGGCACAGATACGCAGTATTTT. Its protein product is CAISAGASGTDTQYF.

This chain joins TRBV6-4 and TRBJ2-1, with TRBD2 matching 10 bases. V was pared by 6 bases and J by 7 bases, with 6 bases of the junction left unmatched. The germline gives CDR1 MRHNA, CDR2 SNTAGT. This CDR3 spans 14 amino acids. The CDR3 DNA follows: TGTGCCAGCAGGGGGGGACTAGCGAATAATGAGCAGTTCTTC. Encoded protein: CASRGGLANNEQFF.

The chain couples TRBV7-9 to TRBJ2-1; D perhaps matches TRBD1 (6 bases). There are 16 residues in the CDR3. V dropped 4 bases and J dropped 4 bases, with 17 bases sitting between them. Germline V lookup: CDR1 SEHNR, CDR2 FQNEAQ (reference sequence). Here the CDR3 reads CASSSLPGTQYNEQFF. For the CDR3, the DNA is TGTGCCAGCAGCTCCCTTCCCGGGACACAATACAATGAGCAGTTCTTC.

As to this clone: Distinct nucleotide sequences in the sample also encode this CDR3. The rearrangement joins TRBV27 to TRBJ2-1; 13 nucleotides line up with TRBD2. Germline V lookup: CDR1 MNHEY, CDR2 SMNVEV (reference sequence). The CDR3 runs 15 residues. J lost 8 bases, V lost 3 bases, and 4 bases had no gene match. The CDR3 protein is CASSFRTSGSHEQFF. The DNA of the CDR3 is TGTGCCAGCAGTTTCAGGACTAGCGGGAGTCATGAGCAGTTCTTC.

This clone appeared a single time. The genes are TRBV30 and TRBJ1-4; the match to TRBD1 covers 10 bases. Germline values: CDR1 GTSNPN, CDR2 SVGIG (reference sequence). V gave up 3 bases and J gave up 7 bases; unmatched junction bases: 11. This CDR3 comprises 16 residues. The CDR3 nucleotides are TGTGCCTGGAGCGCCCCGTCAGGGGACAGGGGTGAAAAACTGTTTTTT. It is translated as CAWSAPSGDRGEKLFF.

This clone was counted once. This chain joins TRBV25-1 and TRBJ2-1, with no clear D. This CDR3 has 11 amino acids. CDR1 MGHDK and CDR2 SYGVNS come from the germline V gene. V lost 4 bases and J 10 bases, leaving 8 bases between the germline ends. In DNA form, the CDR3 reads TGTGCCAGCAGTGGTTTGCTAGAGCAGTTCTTC. This encodes CASSGLLEQFF.

This chain joins TRBV28 and TRBJ1-2, with a possible D match to TRBD1 (6 bases). V lost 3 bases, J lost 1 base, and 9 bases lay in between. This CDR3 is built from 14 residues. Germline V gene lookup returns CDR1 MDHEN and CDR2 SYDVKM. CDR3 nucleotide sequence: TGTGCCAGCAGTTTCCCCAGGGGTAACTATGGCTACACCTTC. Translation gives CASSFPRGNYGYTF.

As concerns this clone: The same CDR3 also results from other DNA sequences found in this sample. This chain connects TRBV6-5 to TRBJ1-2; TRBD1 aligns across 7 bases. Germline CDR1 is MNHEY and CDR2 is SVGAGI. The CDR3 has 15 residues. V was clipped by 0 bases and J by 8 bases; unmatched bases: 9. For the CDR3, the DNA is TGTGCCAGCAGTTACTCCCGACAGGGATCGAGGGGCTACACCTTC. This codes for CASSYSRQGSRGYTF.